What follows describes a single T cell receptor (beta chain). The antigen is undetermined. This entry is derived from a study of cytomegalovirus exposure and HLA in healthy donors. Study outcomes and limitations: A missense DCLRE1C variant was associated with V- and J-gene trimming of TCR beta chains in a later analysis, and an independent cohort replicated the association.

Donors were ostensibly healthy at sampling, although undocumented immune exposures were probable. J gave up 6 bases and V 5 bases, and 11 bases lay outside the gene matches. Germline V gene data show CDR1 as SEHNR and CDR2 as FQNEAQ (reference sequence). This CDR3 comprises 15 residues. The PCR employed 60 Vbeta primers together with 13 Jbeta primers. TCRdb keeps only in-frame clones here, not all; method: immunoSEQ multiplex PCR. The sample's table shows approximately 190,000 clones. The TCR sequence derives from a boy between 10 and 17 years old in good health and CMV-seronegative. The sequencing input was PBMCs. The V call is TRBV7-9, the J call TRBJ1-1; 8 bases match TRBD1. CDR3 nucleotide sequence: TGTGCCAGCAGCCACAATGGACAGGGCGGGCCTGAAGCTTTCTTT. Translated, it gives CASSHNGQGGPEAFF.